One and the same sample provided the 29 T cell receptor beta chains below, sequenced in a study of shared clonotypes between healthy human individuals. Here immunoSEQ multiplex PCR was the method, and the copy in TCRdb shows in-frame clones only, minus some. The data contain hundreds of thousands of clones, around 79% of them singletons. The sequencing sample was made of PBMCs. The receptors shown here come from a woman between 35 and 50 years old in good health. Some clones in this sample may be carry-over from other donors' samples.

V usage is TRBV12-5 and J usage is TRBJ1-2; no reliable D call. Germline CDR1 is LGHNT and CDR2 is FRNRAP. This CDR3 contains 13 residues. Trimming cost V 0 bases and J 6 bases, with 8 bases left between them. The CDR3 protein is CASGLVPGDGYTF. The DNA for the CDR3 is TGTGCTAGTGGTTTGGTCCCGGGAGATGGCTACACCTTC.

The chain's CDR3 is CASSFQGMDTEAFF. As DNA, the CDR3 is TGCGCCAGCAGCTTCCAAGGGATGGACACTGAAGCTTTCTTT. The chain carries TRBV5-1 and TRBJ1-1; D remains ambiguous. Germline V gene sequence: CDR1 SGHRS, CDR2 YFSETQ. The CDR3 spans 14 residues. Trimming shortened V by 2 bases and J by 3 bases, and 11 bases separated the two germline ends.

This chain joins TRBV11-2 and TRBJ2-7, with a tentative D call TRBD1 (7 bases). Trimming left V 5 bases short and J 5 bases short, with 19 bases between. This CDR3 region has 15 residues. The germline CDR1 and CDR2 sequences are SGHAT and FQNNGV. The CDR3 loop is CASSIRGVNPDEQYF. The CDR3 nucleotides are TGTGCCAGCAGCATCAGGGGGGTCAATCCGGACGAGCAGTACTTC.

The CDR3 DNA reads TGTGCCAGCAGCTTAGCCCTACAGGGTGGGGAGACCCAGTACTTC. Translation: CASSLALQGGETQYF. The V call is TRBV7-2, the J call TRBJ2-5; TRBD1 might be the D (6 bases). CDR3 length: 15 residues. The ends were cut back, 0 bases at V and 5 bases at J, with 13 bases in the middle. The V gene's germline CDR1 is SGHTA and CDR2 FQGNSA.

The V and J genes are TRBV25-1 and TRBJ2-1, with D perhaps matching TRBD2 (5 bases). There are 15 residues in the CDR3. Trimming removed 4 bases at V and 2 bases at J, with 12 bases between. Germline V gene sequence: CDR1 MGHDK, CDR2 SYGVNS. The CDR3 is CASSANRRTYNEQFF. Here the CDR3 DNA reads TGTGCCAGCAGTGCCAACCGGAGGACCTACAATGAGCAGTTCTTC.

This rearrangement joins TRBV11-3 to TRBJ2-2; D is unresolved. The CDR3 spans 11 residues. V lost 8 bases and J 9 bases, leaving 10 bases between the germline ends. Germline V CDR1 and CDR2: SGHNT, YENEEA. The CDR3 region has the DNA TGTGCCAGCGAGCCCTTGCGGGAGCTGTTTTTT. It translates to CASEPLRELFF.

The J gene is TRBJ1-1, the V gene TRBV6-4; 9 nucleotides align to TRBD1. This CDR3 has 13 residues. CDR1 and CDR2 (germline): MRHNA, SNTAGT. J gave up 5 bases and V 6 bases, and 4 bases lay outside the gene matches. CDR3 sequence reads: CASSRTGETEAFF. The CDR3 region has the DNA TGTGCCAGCAGCCGGACAGGGGAGACTGAAGCTTTCTTT.

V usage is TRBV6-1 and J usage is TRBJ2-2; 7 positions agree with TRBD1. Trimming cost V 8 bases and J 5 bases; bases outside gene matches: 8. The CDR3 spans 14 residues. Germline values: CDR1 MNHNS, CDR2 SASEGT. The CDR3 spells CASGKTGLTGELFF. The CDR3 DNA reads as TGTGCCAGCGGAAAGACAGGGTTGACCGGGGAGCTGTTTTTT.

CDR3 coding DNA: TGTGCCAGCAGTTTAAGGTGGAGCTCCTACAATGAGCAGTTCTTC. Amino acids: CASSLRWSSYNEQFF. V usage is TRBV28 and J usage is TRBJ2-1; D not resolved. CDR1 and CDR2 (germline): MDHEN, SYDVKM. The CDR3 loop spans 15 amino acids. Trimming removed 2 bases from V and 0 bases from J, with 8 bases in between.

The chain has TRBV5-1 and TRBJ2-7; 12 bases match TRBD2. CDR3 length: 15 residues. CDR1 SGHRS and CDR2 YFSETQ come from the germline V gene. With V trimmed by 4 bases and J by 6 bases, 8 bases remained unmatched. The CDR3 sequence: CASSGGLAGRFEQYF. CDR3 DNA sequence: TGCGCCAGCAGCGGTGGACTAGCGGGACGATTCGAGCAGTACTTC.

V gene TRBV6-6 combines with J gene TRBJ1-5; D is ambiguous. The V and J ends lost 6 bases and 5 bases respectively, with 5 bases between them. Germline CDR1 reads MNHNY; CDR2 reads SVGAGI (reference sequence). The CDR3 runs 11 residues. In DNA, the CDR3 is TGTGCCAGCAGACGAGATCAGCCCCAGCATTTT. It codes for CASRRDQPQHF.

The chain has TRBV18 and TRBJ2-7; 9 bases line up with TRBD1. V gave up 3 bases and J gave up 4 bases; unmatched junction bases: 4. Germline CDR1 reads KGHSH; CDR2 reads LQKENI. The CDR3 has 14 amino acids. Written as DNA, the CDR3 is TGTGCCAGCTCACCGGGACAGGGAGTATACGAGCAGTACTTC. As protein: CASSPGQGVYEQYF.

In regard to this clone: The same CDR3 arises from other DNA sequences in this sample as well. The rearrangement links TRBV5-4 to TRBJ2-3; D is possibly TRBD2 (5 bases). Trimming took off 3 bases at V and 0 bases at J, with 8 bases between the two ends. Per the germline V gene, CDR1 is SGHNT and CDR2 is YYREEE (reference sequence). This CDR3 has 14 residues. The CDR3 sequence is CASSSSGSTDTQYF. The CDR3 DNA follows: TGTGCCAGCAGCTCAAGCGGTAGCACAGATACGCAGTATTTT.

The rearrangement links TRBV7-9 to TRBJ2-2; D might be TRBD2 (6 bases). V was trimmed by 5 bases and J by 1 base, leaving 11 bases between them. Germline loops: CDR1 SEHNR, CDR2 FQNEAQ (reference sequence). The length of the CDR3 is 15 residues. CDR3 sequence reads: CASSERLGNTGELFF. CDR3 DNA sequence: TGTGCCAGCAGCGAGAGACTAGGGAACACCGGGGAGCTGTTTTTT.

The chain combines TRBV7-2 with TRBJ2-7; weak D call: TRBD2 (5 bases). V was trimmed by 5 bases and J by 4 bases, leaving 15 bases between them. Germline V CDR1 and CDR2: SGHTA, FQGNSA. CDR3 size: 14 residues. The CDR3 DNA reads TGTGCCAGCAGCCCGAGCGGAGTTGGGTACGAGCAGTACTTC. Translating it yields CASSPSGVGYEQYF.

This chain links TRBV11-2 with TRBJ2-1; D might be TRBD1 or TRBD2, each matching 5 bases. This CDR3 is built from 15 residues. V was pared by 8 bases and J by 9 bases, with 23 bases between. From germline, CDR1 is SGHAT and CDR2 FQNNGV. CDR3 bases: TGTGCCAGCGGCCGAGGCCAGATCCTTGGGGGTGAGCAGTTCTTC. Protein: CASGRGQILGGEQFF.

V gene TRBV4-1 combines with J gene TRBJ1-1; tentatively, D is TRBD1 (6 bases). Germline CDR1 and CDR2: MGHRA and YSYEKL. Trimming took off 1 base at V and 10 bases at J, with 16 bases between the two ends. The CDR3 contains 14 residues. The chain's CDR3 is CASSQAGDLRGAFF. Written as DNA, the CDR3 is TGCGCCAGCAGCCAAGCCGGAGACCTCAGGGGAGCTTTCTTT.

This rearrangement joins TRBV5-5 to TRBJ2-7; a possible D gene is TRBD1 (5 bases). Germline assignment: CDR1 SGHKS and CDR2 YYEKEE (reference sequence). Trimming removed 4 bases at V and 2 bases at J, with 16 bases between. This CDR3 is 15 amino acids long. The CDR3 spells CASSHNVETAYEQYF. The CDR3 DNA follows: TGTGCCAGCAGCCACAACGTTGAGACAGCCTACGAGCAGTACTTC. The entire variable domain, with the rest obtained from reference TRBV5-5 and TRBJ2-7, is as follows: DAGVTQSPTHLIKTRGQQVTLRCSPISGHKSVSWYQQVLGQGPQFIFQYYEKEERGRGNFPDRFSARQFPNYSSELNVNALLLGDSALYLCASSHNVETAYEQYFGPGTRLTVT.

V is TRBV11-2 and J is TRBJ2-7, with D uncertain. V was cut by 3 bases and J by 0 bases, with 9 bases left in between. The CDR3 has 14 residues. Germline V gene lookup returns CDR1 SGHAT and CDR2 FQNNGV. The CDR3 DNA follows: TGTGCCAGCAGCTTCGTAAGAAGCTCCTACGAGCAGTACTTC. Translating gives CASSFVRSSYEQYF.

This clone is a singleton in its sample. The CDR3 spells CASSVVGTHQETQYF. CDR3 DNA sequence: TGTGCCAGCAGCGTAGTTGGGACCCACCAAGAGACCCAGTACTTC. The chain links TRBV9 to TRBJ2-5; D could derive from TRBD1 or TRBD2 (5 bases each). V was shortened by 0 bases and J by 0 bases, with 9 bases between the two germline ends. CDR1 and CDR2 (germline): SGDLS, YYNGEE. This CDR3 is 15 amino acids long.

In nucleotides, the CDR3 is TGTGCCAGCAGCCCCGACAGGGCGGACACTGAAGCTTTCTTT. Its translation is CASSPDRADTEAFF. The chain is built from TRBV7-8 and TRBJ1-1; TRBD1 agrees at 7 bases. The CDR3 extends over 14 amino acids. Per germline, CDR1 SGHVS and CDR2 FQNEAQ. V lost 5 bases, J lost 3 bases, and 6 bases stayed unmatched.

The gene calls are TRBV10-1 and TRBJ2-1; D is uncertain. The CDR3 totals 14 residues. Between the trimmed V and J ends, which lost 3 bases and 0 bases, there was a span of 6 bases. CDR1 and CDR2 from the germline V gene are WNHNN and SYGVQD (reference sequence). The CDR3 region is CASSETSSYNEQFF. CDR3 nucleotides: TGCGCCAGCAGTGAAACAAGCTCCTACAATGAGCAGTTCTTC.

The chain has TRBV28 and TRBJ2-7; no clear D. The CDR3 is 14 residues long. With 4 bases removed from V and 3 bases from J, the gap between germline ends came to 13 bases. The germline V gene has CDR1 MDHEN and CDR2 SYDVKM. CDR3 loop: CASSSGRSLYEQYF. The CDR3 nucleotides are TGTGCCAGCAGTTCTGGACGATCACTCTACGAGCAGTACTTC.

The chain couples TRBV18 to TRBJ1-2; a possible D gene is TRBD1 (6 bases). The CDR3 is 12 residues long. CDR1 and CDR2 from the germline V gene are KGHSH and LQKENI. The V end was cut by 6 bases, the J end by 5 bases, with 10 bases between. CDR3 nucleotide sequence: TGTGCCAGCTCCCCAGGGGAATATGGCTACACCTTC. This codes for CASSPGEYGYTF.

In nucleotides, the CDR3 is TGTGCCAGCAGCCGGACTAGCCCCACAGATACGCAGTATTTT. Amino acid sequence: CASSRTSPTDTQYF. V is TRBV5-4 and J is TRBJ2-3, with TRBD2 identical over 8 bases. The germline CDR1 and CDR2 sequences are SGHNT and YYREEE (reference sequence). The CDR3 is made up of 14 amino acids. Trimming took 4 bases from V and 2 from J; bases not matched to a gene: 3.

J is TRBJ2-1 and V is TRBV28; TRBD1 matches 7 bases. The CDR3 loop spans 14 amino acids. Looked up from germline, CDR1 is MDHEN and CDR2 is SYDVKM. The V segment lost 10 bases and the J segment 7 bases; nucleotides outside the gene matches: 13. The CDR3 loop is CATSVRTGLNEQFF. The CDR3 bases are TGTGCCACCTCAGTCAGGACAGGCCTTAATGAGCAGTTCTTC.

The CDR3 spells CAWSVPNTGELFF. As DNA, the CDR3 is TGTGCCTGGAGTGTTCCGAACACCGGGGAGCTGTTTTTT. V is TRBV30 and J is TRBJ2-2; D not resolved. Germline V gene sequence: CDR1 GTSNPN, CDR2 SVGIG (reference sequence). V dropped 0 bases and J dropped 0 bases, with 2 bases sitting between them. This CDR3 contains 13 residues.

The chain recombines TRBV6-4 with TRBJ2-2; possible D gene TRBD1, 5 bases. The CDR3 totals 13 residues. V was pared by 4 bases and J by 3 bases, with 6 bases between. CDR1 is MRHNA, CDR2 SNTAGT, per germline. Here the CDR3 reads CASSGQHTGELFF. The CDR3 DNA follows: TGTGCCAGCAGTGGACAGCACACCGGGGAGCTGTTTTTT.

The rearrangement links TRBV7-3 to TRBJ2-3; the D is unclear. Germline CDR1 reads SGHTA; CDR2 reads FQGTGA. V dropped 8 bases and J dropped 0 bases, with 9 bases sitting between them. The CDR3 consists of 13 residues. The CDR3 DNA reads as TGTGCCAGCGGCGTGGGGAGCACAGATACGCAGTATTTT. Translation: CASGVGSTDTQYF.